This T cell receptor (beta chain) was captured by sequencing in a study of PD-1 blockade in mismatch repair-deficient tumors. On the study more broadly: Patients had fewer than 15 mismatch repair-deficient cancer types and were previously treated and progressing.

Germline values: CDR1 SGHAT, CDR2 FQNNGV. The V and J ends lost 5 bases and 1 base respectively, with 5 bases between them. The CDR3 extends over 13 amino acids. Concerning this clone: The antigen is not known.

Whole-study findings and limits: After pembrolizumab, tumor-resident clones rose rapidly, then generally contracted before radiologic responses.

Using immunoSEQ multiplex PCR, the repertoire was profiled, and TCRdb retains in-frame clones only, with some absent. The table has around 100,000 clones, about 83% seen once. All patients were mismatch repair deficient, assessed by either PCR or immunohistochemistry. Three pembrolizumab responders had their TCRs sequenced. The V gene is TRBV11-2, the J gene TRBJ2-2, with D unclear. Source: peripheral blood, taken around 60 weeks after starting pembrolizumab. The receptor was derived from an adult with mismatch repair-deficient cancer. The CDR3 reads CASSHLNTGELFF. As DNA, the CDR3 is TGTGCCAGCAGCCACCTGAACACCGGGGAGCTGTTTTTT.